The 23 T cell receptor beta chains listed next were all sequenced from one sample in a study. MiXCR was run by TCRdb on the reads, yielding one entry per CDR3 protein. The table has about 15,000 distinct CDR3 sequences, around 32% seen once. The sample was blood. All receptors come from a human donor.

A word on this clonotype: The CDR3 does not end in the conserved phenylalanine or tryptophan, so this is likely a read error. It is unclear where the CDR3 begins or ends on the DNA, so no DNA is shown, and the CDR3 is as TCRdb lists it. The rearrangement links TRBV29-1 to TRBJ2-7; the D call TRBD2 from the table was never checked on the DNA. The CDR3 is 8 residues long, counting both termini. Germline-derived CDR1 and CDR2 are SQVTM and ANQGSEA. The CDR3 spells CSSSISGR.

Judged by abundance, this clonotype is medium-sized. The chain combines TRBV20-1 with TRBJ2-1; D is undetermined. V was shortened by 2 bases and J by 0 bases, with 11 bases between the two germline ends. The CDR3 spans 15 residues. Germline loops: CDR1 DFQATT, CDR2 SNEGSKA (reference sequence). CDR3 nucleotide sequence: TGCAGTGCTAGATCGGTTTGGAGCTCCTACAATGAGCAGTTCTTC. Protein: CSARSVWSSYNEQFF.

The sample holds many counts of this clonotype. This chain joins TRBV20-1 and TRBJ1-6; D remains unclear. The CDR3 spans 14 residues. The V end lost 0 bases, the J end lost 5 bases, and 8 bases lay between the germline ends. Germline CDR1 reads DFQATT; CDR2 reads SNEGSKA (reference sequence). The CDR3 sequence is CSARDRSHNSPLHF. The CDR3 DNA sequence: TGCAGTGCTAGAGATCGGTCACATAATTCACCCCTCCACTTT.

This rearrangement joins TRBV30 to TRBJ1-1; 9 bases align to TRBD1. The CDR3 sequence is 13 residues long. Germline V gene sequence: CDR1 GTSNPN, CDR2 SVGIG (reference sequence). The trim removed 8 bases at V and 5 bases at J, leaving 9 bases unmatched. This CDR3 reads CAMEGQGGTEAFF. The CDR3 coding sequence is TGTGCCATGGAGGGACAGGGAGGGACTGAAGCTTTCTTT.

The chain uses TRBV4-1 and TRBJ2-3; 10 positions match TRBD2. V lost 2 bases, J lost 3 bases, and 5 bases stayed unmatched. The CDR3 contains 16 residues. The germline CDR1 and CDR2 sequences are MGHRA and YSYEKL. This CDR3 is CASSQLSGLATDTQYF. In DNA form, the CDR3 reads TGCGCCAGCAGCCAACTCTCGGGACTAGCGACAGATACGCAGTATTTT.

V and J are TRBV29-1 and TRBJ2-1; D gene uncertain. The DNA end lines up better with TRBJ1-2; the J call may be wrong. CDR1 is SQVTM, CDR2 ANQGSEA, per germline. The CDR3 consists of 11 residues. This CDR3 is CSVEGFGGYTF. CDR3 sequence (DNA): TGCAGCGTTGAAGGGTTCGGAGGCTACACCTTC.

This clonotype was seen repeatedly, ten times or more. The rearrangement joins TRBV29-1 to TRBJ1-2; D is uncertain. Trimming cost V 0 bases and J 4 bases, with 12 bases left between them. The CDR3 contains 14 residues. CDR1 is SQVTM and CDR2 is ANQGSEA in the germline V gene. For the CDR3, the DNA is TGCAGCGTTGAAGAGGAGGAGGGTTTCTATGGCTACACCTTC. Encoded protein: CSVEEEEGFYGYTF.

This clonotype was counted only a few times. The CDR3 DNA follows: TGTGCCAGCAGCAGTTCGATAAGCGGCCGCCATGGAGGGACCTACGAGCAGTACTTC. Translating gives CASSSSISGRHGGTYEQYF. V is TRBV4-2 and J is TRBJ2-7; TRBD2 is a possible D gene (6 bases). The germline V gene has CDR1 LGHNA and CDR2 YNFKEQ. The CDR3 is 19 amino acids. Trimming shortened V by 5 bases and J by 2 bases, and 28 bases separated the two germline ends.

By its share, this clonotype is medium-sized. The CDR3 DNA sequence: TGCAGTGCTAGAGATCGAGACGGGAGGACCTCCTACGAGCAGTACTTC. Its translation is CSARDRDGRTSYEQYF. This rearrangement joins TRBV20-1 to TRBJ2-7, with TRBD2 matching 7 bases. V gave up 0 bases and J gave up 0 bases; unmatched junction bases: 8. The V gene's germline CDR1 is DFQATT and CDR2 SNEGSKA (reference sequence). This CDR3 has 16 amino acids.

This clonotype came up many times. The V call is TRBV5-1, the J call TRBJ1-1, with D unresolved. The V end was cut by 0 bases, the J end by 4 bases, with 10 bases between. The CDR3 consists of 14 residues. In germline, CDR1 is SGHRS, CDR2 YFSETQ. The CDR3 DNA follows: TGCGCCAGCAGCTTGGTATCCACTTCCACTGAAGCTTTCTTT. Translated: CASSLVSTSTEAFF.

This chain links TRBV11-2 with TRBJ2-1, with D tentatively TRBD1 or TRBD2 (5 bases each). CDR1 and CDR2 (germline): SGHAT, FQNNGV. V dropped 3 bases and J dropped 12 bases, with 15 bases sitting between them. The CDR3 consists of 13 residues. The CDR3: CASSFGTGNTQFF. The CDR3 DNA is TGTGCCAGCAGCTTCGGGACCGGGAATACGCAGTTCTTC.

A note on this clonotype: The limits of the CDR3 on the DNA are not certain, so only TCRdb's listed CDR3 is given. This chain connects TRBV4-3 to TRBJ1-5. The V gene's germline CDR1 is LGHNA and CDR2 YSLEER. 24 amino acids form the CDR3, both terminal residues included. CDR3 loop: CASSQDTLNSYEQYFGPGNQPQHF.

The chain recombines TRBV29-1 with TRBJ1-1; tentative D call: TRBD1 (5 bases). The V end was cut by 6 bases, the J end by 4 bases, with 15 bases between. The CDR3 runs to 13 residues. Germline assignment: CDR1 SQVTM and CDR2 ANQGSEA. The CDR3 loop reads CSVGGGSGTEAFF. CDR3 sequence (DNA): TGCAGCGTGGGGGGAGGCTCAGGCACTGAAGCTTTCTTT.

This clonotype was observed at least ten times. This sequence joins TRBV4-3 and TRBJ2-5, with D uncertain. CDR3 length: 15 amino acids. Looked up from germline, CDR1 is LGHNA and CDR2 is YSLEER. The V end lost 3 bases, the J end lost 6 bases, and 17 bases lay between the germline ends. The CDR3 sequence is CASSQTFGAHQTQYF. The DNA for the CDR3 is TGCGCCAGCAGCCAGACGTTTGGAGCTCACCAGACCCAGTACTTC.

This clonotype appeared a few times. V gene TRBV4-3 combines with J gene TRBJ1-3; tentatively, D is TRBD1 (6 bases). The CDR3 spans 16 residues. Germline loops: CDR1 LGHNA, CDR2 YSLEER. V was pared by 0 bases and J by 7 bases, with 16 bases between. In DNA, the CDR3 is TGCGCCAGCAGCCAAGAAGGGGGGCTAATTGGGAACACCATATATTTT. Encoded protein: CASSQEGGLIGNTIYF.

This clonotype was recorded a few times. As DNA, the CDR3 is TGCGCCAGCAGCCATAAGGGAGCGACCTGGGGTGAAAAACTGTTTTTT. It yields the protein CASSHKGATWGEKLFF. V and J are TRBV4-3 and TRBJ1-4; unclear D gene. The ends were cut back, 3 bases at V and 7 bases at J, with 18 bases in the middle. The CDR3 consists of 16 residues. Germline V gene lookup returns CDR1 LGHNA and CDR2 YSLEER.

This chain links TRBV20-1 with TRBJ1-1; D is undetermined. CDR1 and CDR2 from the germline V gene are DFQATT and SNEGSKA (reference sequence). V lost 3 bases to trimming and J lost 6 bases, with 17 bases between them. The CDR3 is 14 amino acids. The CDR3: CSASTSGGGSEAFF. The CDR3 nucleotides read TGCAGTGCTAGCACCTCTGGAGGCGGGTCTGAAGCTTTCTTT.

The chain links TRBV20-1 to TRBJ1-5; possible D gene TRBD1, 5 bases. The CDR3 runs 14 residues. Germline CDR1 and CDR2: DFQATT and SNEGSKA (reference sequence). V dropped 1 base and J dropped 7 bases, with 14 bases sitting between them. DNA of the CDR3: TGCAGTGCTAGAGTCTCCGGGGGACGGCAGCCCCAGCATTTT. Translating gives CSARVSGGRQPQHF.

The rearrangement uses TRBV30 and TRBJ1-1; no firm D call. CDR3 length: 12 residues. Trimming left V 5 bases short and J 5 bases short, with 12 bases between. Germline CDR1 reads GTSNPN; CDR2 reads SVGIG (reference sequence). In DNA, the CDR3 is TGTGCCTGGGATGCAACGAGGACTGAAGCTTTCTTT. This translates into CAWDATRTEAFF.

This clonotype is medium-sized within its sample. In DNA, the CDR3 is TGCGCCAGCAGCCAAGGGACAGGGGACCTAGCCTACGAGCAGTACTTC. Its protein product is CASSQGTGDLAYEQYF. V gene TRBV4-3 combines with J gene TRBJ2-7; TRBD1 agrees at 9 bases. The CDR3 contains 16 residues. Germline lookup yields CDR1 LGHNA and CDR2 YSLEER. The J segment lost 2 bases and the V segment lost 1 base, leaving 6 bases of the junction unmatched.

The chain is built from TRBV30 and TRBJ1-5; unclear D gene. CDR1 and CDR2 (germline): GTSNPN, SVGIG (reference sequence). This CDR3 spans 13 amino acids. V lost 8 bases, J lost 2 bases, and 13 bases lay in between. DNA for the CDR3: TGTGCCGTGGAGAGGGCGGGCAATCAGCCCCAGCATTTT. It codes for CAVERAGNQPQHF.

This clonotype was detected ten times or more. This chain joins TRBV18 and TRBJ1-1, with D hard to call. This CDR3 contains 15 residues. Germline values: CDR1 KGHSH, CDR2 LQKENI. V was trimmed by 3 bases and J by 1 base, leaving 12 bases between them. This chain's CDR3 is CASSPFTDPNTEAFF. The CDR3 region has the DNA TGTGCCAGCTCACCCTTCACCGACCCGAACACTGAAGCTTTCTTT.

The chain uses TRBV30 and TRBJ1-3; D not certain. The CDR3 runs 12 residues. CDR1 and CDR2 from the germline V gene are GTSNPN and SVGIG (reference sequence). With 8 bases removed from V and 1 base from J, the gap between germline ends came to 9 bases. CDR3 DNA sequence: TGTGCCATGGAGGGATCTGGAAACACCATATATTTT. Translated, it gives CAMEGSGNTIYF. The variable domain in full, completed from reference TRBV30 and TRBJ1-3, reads SQTIHQWPATLVQPVGSPLSLECTVEGTSNPNLYWYRQAAGRGLQLLFYSVGIGQISSEVPQNLSASRPQDRQFILSSKKLLLSDSGFYLCAMEGSGNTIYFGEGSWLTVV.